One and the same sample provided the 8 T cell receptor beta chains below, sequenced in a study of T cells expressing NK-cell markers. Reanalyzing the 5' RACE reads, TCRdb keeps one entry per CDR3 protein, without DNA. The table for this sample gives 400,000 or so distinct CDR3 sequences. The sample consisted of blood T cells: a sorted CD56 or NKG2C T cell subset, CD4+ or CD8+ T cells, or bulk PBMC T cells (not recorded which). These receptors all come from a woman between 45 and 65 years old in good health.

V is TRBV24-1 and J is TRBJ2-1; there is no DNA to check the TCRdb D call of TRBD1. Germline values: CDR1 KGHDR, CDR2 SFDVKD. This CDR3 is 13 amino acids long. CDR3 sequence: CATSALSRGEQFF.

V is TRBV28 and J is TRBJ2-5; TCRdb's D call of TRBD1 is untestable without DNA. CDR3 length: 16 residues. Germline V gives CDR1 MDHEN, CDR2 SYDVKM. Here the CDR3 reads CASSPPSSGGKETQYF.

The V gene is TRBV12-3 or TRBV12-4, the J gene TRBJ2-1; TCRdb reports TRBD1, a call that lacks DNA to check it against. This CDR3 spans 13 amino acids. CDR3 sequence: CASSLGARNEQFF.

The V gene is TRBV19, the J gene TRBJ1-1. The germline V gene encodes CDR1 LNHDA and CDR2 SQIVND (reference sequence). This CDR3 has 14 residues. CDR3 protein: CASSIGGKNTEAFF.

The genes are TRBV4-1 and TRBJ2-7; TCRdb selects TRBD1, and the lack of DNA leaves this call unchecked. The CDR3 runs 15 residues. The germline V gene encodes CDR1 MGHRA and CDR2 YSYEKL. The CDR3 region is CASSQDVREASEQYF.

The chain is built from TRBV7-2 and TRBJ1-5; TCRdb reports TRBD1, a call that lacks DNA to check it against. The CDR3 extends over 15 amino acids. Germline-derived CDR1 and CDR2 are SGHTA and FQGNSA. The CDR3 spells CASSLGGTTNQPQHF.

The chain uses TRBV20-1 and TRBJ2-6; TCRdb picks TRBD1, but there is no DNA to check that call. The CDR3 consists of 18 residues. CDR1 is DFQATT and CDR2 is SNEGSKA in the germline V gene (reference sequence). CDR3: CSARGAGTGPSGANVLTF.

The genes are TRBV6-2 or TRBV6-3 and TRBJ2-2; lacking DNA, the TRBD2 call made by TCRdb goes unchecked. CDR1 and CDR2 (germline): MNHEY, SVGEGT. This CDR3 has 16 amino acids. The chain's CDR3 is CASTSLGLAATGELFF.